Listed below are T cell receptor beta chains from one sample, sequenced in a study of blood T cell repertoires in COVID-19. The repertoire was sequenced with immunoSEQ multiplex PCR; TCRdb's copy has only in-frame clones and lacks some. Of 240,000 or so clones in the sample, around 86% were seen once. The sample taken for sequencing was PBMCs or T cells enriched from blood (not recorded which). The source of these receptors is a woman in her forties or fifties who had recovered from COVID-19. The CDR3 runs from the conserved cysteine through the conserved F or W. A D gene is named only where the DNA matches it firmly. Clone size appears in some rows only: once, few, many, or a class for an expanded clone.

>TRBV12-3/TRBV12-4|TRBJ2-1|.|.
TGTGCCAGCAGTTTAGCAGGGGCCAATGAGCAGTTCTTC
CASSLAGANEQFF
>TRBV30|TRBJ2-1|TRBD1|.
TGTGCCTGGAGCCTGTATTCGACAGGGGATAATGAGCAGTTCTTC
CAWSLYSTGDNEQFF
>TRBV9|TRBJ1-4|.|few
TGTGCCAGCAGCGTAGGGGTGTCGGGGGGCGACGGAAAACTGTTTTTT
CASSVGVSGGDGKLFF
>TRBV28|TRBJ2-6|TRBD1|.
TGTGCCAGCAGTTCCGGACAGGGGGCGCGTCTTGGGGCCAACGTCCTGACTTTC
CASSSGQGARLGANVLTF
>TRBV4-1|TRBJ1-2|.|few
TGCGCCAGCAGCCAAGATCAGGTTTCTAACTATGGCTACACCTTC
CASSQDQVSNYGYTF
>TRBV7-2|TRBJ1-2|.|.
TGTGCCAGCAGCTTAGAACCAGGGGCGGTCTATGGCTACACCTTC
CASSLEPGAVYGYTF
>TRBV5-6|TRBJ2-2|.|few
TGTGCCAGCAGCTTGCAGGGGGAGCTGTTTTTT
CASSLQGELFF
>TRBV9|TRBJ1-2|TRBD1|.
TGTGCCAGCAGCGTAGCATCGACAGGGACTGGCTATGGCTACACCTTC
CASSVASTGTGYGYTF
>TRBV28|TRBJ1-1|.|.
TGTGCCAGCAGTTTAACCTTGACACCCGAAGCTTTCTTT
CASSLTLTPEAFF
>TRBV18|TRBJ2-7|TRBD1|.
TGTGCCAGCTCACCAACTACAGGGGGTTTCGAGCAGTACTTC
CASSPTTGGFEQYF
>TRBV30|TRBJ1-2|.|.
TGTGCCTGGACGCCTATCTATGGCTACACCTTC
CAWTPIYGYTF
>TRBV19|TRBJ2-1|TRBD2|once
TGTGCCAGTAGTATCAGCGGCGGGAGTTTACATCGTTACAATGAGCAGTTCTTC
CASSISGGSLHRYNEQFF
>TRBV7-7|TRBJ2-2|TRBD1|.
TGTGCTAGCAGCAAGAAGACAGGGGGACTGAACACCGGGGAGCTGTTTTTT
CASSKKTGGLNTGELFF
>TRBV12-5|TRBJ2-1|TRBD1|.
TGTGCTAGTGGTTTGGGGCAGGGGGCTTACAATGAGCAGTTCTTC
CASGLGQGAYNEQFF
>TRBV2|TRBJ1-5|.|.
TGTGCCAGCAGTGTAACAGATTACAATCAGCCCCAGCATTTT
CASSVTDYNQPQHF
>TRBV14|TRBJ1-1|TRBD1|.
TGTGCCAGCAGCCCCCGACAGGGGTTAATGAACACTGAAGCTTTCTTT
CASSPRQGLMNTEAFF
>TRBV11-2|TRBJ1-1|.|.
TGTGCCAGCAGCCCCACCACAGGGACCCACACTGAAGCTTTCTTT
CASSPTTGTHTEAFF
>TRBV28|TRBJ2-1|TRBD2|.
TGTGCCAGCAGTTTCCCTGGGGCGGGGGGATACAATGAGCAGTTCTTC
CASSFPGAGGYNEQFF
>TRBV19|TRBJ1-1|TRBD1|once
TGTGCCAGTAGTCAAGTTACAGGGGGGGGTGAAGCTTTCTTT
CASSQVTGGGEAFF
>TRBV7-2|TRBJ1-4|TRBD1|.
TGTGCCAGCAGTCCCTCCGGGACAGTGGGACTGTTTTTT
CASSPSGTVGLFF
>TRBV27|TRBJ2-7|.|.
TGTGCCAGCAGTTTAGCCCCAGGGTTCTCCTACGAGCAGTACTTC
CASSLAPGFSYEQYF
>TRBV18|TRBJ2-7|TRBD1|.
TGTGCCAGCTCACGGGAGACAGGGGGCTACGAGCAGTACTTC
CASSRETGGYEQYF
>TRBV2|TRBJ2-1|TRBD2|once
TGTGCCAGCAGGAGACTAGCGTGGAATGAGCAGTTCTTC
CASRRLAWNEQFF
>TRBV6-2/TRBV6-3|TRBJ2-7|TRBD1|.
TGTGCCAGCAGCCCCGACAGGGTGGGCTACGAGCAGTACTTC
CASSPDRVGYEQYF
>TRBV2|TRBJ1-2|.|.
TGTGCCAGCAGTGAAGGTTCTTATGGCTACACCTTC
CASSEGSYGYTF
>TRBV28|TRBJ1-2|.|.
TGTGCCAGCAGCCTTGAGCGGGTCTATGGCTACACCTTC
CASSLERVYGYTF
>TRBV27|TRBJ1-1|TRBD1|.
TGTGCCAGCAGACAGGGGTTGAACACTGAAGCTTTCTTT
CASRQGLNTEAFF
>TRBV7-9|TRBJ1-1|.|.
TGTGCCAGCAGCTTCCCCCGAGTGAACACTGAAGCTTTCTTT
CASSFPRVNTEAFF
>TRBV6-2/TRBV6-3|TRBJ2-7|TRBD1|.
TGTGCCAGCAGTTACTCGACCGGGACAGGGGGCAACGAGCAGTACTTC
CASSYSTGTGGNEQYF
>TRBV6-1|TRBJ1-5|.|.
TGTGCCAGCAGTGAATATCTGCCCCAGCATTTT
CASSEYLPQHF
>TRBV12-3/TRBV12-4|TRBJ1-2|.|.
TGTGCCAGCAGTCGGGACTCTAACTATGGCTACACCTTC
CASSRDSNYGYTF
>TRBV5-8|TRBJ1-5|TRBD1|.
TGTGCCAGCAGCCGTGACAGGGTCGGCAATCAGCCCCAGCATTTT
CASSRDRVGNQPQHF
>TRBV18|TRBJ1-1|.|.
TGTGCCAGCTCAAGACGGGGGGCCACTGAAGCTTTCTTT
CASSRRGATEAFF
>TRBV19|TRBJ2-3|.|.
TGTGCCAGTAGTCTCTACTACCGATCAGCGGGCCAACACCCCACAGATACGCAGTATTTT
CASSLYYRSAGQHPTDTQYF
>TRBV12-5|TRBJ1-2|TRBD1|.
TGTGCTAGTGGTTTGTCAGCAGGGGGGAGCTATGGCTACACCTTC
CASGLSAGGSYGYTF
>TRBV5-6|TRBJ1-1|TRBD1|.
TGTGCCAGCAGCTTGGGACAGGGGGCGGTAAGAAACACTGAAGCTTTCTTT
CASSLGQGAVRNTEAFF
>TRBV15|TRBJ2-1|TRBD2|.
TGTGCCACCAGCAGAGATATTTTCGGGACTAGCGGGAGGGCCGACTATGAGCAGTTCTTC
CATSRDIFGTSGRADYEQFF
>TRBV14|TRBJ1-2|.|.
TGTGCCAGCAGCCAAGATGGTGTCCCCGGTGGCTACACCTTC
CASSQDGVPGGYTF
>TRBV3-1/TRBV3-2|TRBJ2-2|TRBD2|.
TGTGCCAGCAGCCATAGACCAACTAGCGCTCCGGGGACCGGGGAGCTGTTTTTT
CASSHRPTSAPGTGELFF
>TRBV6-1|TRBJ1-5|.|.
TGTGCCAGCAGGGAAACTGCGGGGTCCGATGGCAATCAGCCCCAGCATTTT
CASRETAGSDGNQPQHF
>TRBV7-9|TRBJ2-1|TRBD2|few
TGTGCCAGCAGCCCTGCCGGCGGGAGGAGTCACAATGAGCAGTTCTTC
CASSPAGGRSHNEQFF
>TRBV19|TRBJ1-5|.|.
TGTGCCAGTAGTATAGGTGAGGGGAGGCAGCCCCAGCATTTT
CASSIGEGRQPQHF
>TRBV7-2|TRBJ2-5|TRBD2|.
TGTGCCAGCAGCCGCCAAGCGACTAGCGGGGTGGGAGAGACCCAGTACTTC
CASSRQATSGVGETQYF
>TRBV21-1|TRBJ1-2|.|.
TGTGCCAGCAGCAAGCGGGACAGACACGGAGGGTTGGGCTATGGCTACACCTTC
CASSKRDRHGGLGYGYTF
>TRBV6-1|TRBJ1-2|.|.
TGTGCCAGCAGTGGCCCGACTCCCGGAGGTAACTATGGCTACACCTTC
CASSGPTPGGNYGYTF
>TRBV4-2|TRBJ1-2|.|.
TGTGCCAGCAGCCAAGAAACATTCACTAACTATGGCTACACCTTC
CASSQETFTNYGYTF
>TRBV19|TRBJ2-1|TRBD2|.
TGTGCCAGTAGGACTAGCGGGAGTAACAATGAGCAGTTCTTC
CASRTSGSNNEQFF
>TRBV4-1|TRBJ2-1|.|.
TGCGCCAGCAGCCAAGTTGACATTATCTCCTACAATGAGCAGTTCTTC
CASSQVDIISYNEQFF
>TRBV3-1/TRBV3-2|TRBJ2-3|TRBD1|.
TGTGCCAGCAGCCGAAGACAGGGTGGAGATACGCAGTATTTT
CASSRRQGGDTQYF
>TRBV30|TRBJ1-5|TRBD1|.
TGTGCCTGGAGGGAGGGGGCCGCCAAACATTTT
CAWREGAAKHF
>TRBV6-5|TRBJ1-3|.|.
TGTGCCAGCAGTTACCTCGGAGGGTCGGGGGGAAACACCATATATTTT
CASSYLGGSGGNTIYF
>TRBV27|TRBJ1-2|.|.
TGTGCCAGCAGTTTGGGGGGGACTTACTATGGCTACACCTTC
CASSLGGTYYGYTF
>TRBV11-2|TRBJ1-1|.|.
TGTGCCAGCAGCTTAGGGGGAGGTAGGGCGTTCGCTTTCTTT
CASSLGGGRAFAFF
>TRBV4-1|TRBJ1-5|.|.
TGCGCCAGCAGCCACCTCGGCAGGGGAAACAATCAGCCCCAGCATTTT
CASSHLGRGNNQPQHF